The 4 T cell receptor beta chains below come from one sample, sequenced in a study of tumor and adjacent non-tumor tissue in lung cancer. Three rounds of nested PCR, following a modified ARM-PCR protocol, produced the TCRbeta library. MiXCR, run by TCRdb on the multiplex PCR reads, gives a single entry per CDR3 protein. The top ten hold roughly 19% of the sample, which has approximately 100,000 distinct CDR3 sequences, around three fifths seen once. This sample's RNA came from whole unsorted tissue. Distant lung tissue was collected more than 3 cm away from the tumor edge. Material for sequencing was distant non-tumor lung tissue. The receptor source for this set is a man aged 25-40 years with non-small cell lung cancer.

This clonotype was seen at least ten times. The chain employs TRBV20-1 and TRBJ2-3; 12 nucleotides agree with TRBD2. Germline-derived CDR1 and CDR2 are DFQATT and SNEGSKA (reference sequence). Losses at the gene ends were 2 bases for V and 4 bases for J; bases not matched to a gene: 4. This CDR3 is 15 amino acids long. CDR3 in amino acids: CSARRLAGEADTQYF. The CDR3 DNA is TGCAGTGCTAGAAGACTAGCGGGAGAAGCAGATACGCAGTATTTT.

The genes are TRBV4-3 and TRBJ2-1; 9 bases are shared with TRBD2. The CDR3 sequence is 17 residues long. After removal of 3 bases from V and 9 bases from J, the junction contained 15 bases not matched to a gene. The germline V gene encodes CDR1 LGHNA and CDR2 YSLEER. DNA of the CDR3: TGCGCCAGCAGCCAGTACCCTGGCGGGGGGGGATCAGTTGAGCAGTTCTTC. Translated, it gives CASSQYPGGGGSVEQFF.

The chain uses TRBV6-5 and TRBJ2-1; D possibly uses TRBD1 or TRBD2 (5 bases each). V was shortened by 9 bases and J by 1 base, with 16 bases between the two germline ends. CDR1 is MNHEY, CDR2 SVGAGI, per germline. The CDR3 covers 15 residues. CDR3 sequence reads: CARSLGPCSYNEQFF. CDR3 nucleotides: TGTGCCAGGAGCCTGGGACCGTGTTCCTACAATGAGCAGTTCTTC.

The chain links TRBV4-1 to TRBJ2-7, with 11 bases fitting TRBD2. V shed 2 bases, J shed 8 bases, and the junction held 8 bases outside the gene matches. Germline loops: CDR1 MGHRA, CDR2 YSYEKL. This CDR3 region has 15 residues. The CDR3 loop is CASSQLTSGSGKQYF. DNA of the CDR3: TGCGCCAGCAGCCAACTTACTAGCGGGAGTGGAAAGCAGTACTTC.